The TCR beta chain under discussion was sequenced for a study of T cell responses to AZD1222 COVID-19 vaccine. V was cut by 7 bases and J by 4 bases, with 11 bases left in between. Germline loops: CDR1 MDHEN, CDR2 SYDVKM. The CDR3 is 13 amino acids. Concerning this clone itself: Its antigen is still unknown.

The table came from immunoSEQ multiplex PCR; TCRdb's copy has only in-frame clones and leaves some out. The repertoire holds about 200,000 clones, with 85% to 95% as singletons. Findings and limits, study-wide: A reported finding is that nearly half of spike-specific TCRs target unmutated variant regions. Repertoire samples came only from after the peak T cell response. Donors skewed white British and female; clonal diversity was possibly underestimated.

The source of this sequence is an adult who received the AZD1222 COVID-19 vaccine. The V and J genes are TRBV28 and TRBJ1-3, with D perhaps matching TRBD1 (5 bases). The sample was peripheral blood, taken 28 days after the second AZD1222 dose. The CDR3 DNA reads TGTGCCAGCATTCAGACAGCGGGAAACACCATATATTTT. As protein: CASIQTAGNTIYF.